Below, 24 T cell receptor beta chains from the same sample are listed, as sequenced in a study of human T cells and chemical hapten exposure. Time point in this sample: pre-sensitization, week 0. As for treatment: therapeutic diphenylcyclopropenone sensitization with weekly scalp DPC. MiXCR, run by TCRdb on the RACE reads, gives a single entry per CDR3 protein. The top ten clones hold 2.5% to 3% of a sample with 350,000 to 400,000 distinct CDR3 sequences, approximately 5% of them seen once. This sample comprised whole blood, obtained in connection with sensitization to the hapten diphenylcyclopropenone (DPC). These receptors originate from a woman aged 45-59 years with alopecia areata. Some clones in this sample may be carry-over from other donors' samples.

This clonotype was seen many times. V and J are TRBV29-1 and TRBJ2-7; 9 bases align to TRBD1. V was clipped by 5 bases and J by 7 bases; unmatched bases: 12. Germline lookup yields CDR1 SQVTM and CDR2 ANQGSEA. This CDR3 is 14 amino acids long. CDR3 in amino acids: CSVFRQGGSREQYF. The CDR3 nucleotides are TGCAGCGTTTTTAGACAGGGGGGTTCGCGTGAGCAGTACTTC.

This clonotype was counted a few times. The chain has TRBV6-5 and TRBJ1-1, with D perhaps TRBD1 (5 bases). Trimming removed 6 bases from V and 3 bases from J, with 14 bases in between. CDR1 and CDR2 (germline): MNHEY, SVGAGI. The CDR3 loop spans 14 amino acids. The CDR3 bases are TGTGCCAGCAGCCCCTGGGAAGGGGACACTGAAGCTTTCTTT. It is translated as CASSPWEGDTEAFF.

The rearrangement uses TRBV29-1 and TRBJ2-2; D gene uncertain. Germline V gene lookup returns CDR1 SQVTM and CDR2 ANQGSEA. V dropped 0 bases and J dropped 3 bases, with 11 bases sitting between them. The CDR3 spans 15 residues. As DNA, the CDR3 is TGCAGCGTTGAAGATCGGAACCGTCACACCGGGGAGCTGTTTTTT. Residues: CSVEDRNRHTGELFF.

V and J are TRBV2 and TRBJ2-6; no definite D call. Trimming took off 2 bases at V and 4 bases at J, with 9 bases between the two ends. The CDR3 is made up of 15 amino acids. The germline V gene encodes CDR1 SNHLY and CDR2 FYNNEI. The CDR3 DNA sequence: TGTGCCAGCAGTGAATCTAGGCTGGGGGCCAACGTCCTGACTTTC. Protein product: CASSESRLGANVLTF.

The rearrangement joins TRBV4-2 to TRBJ2-3; a weak D match, TRBD2 (5 bases). The V end was cut by 0 bases, the J end by 6 bases, with 10 bases between. This CDR3 has 14 amino acids. The V gene's germline CDR1 is LGHNA and CDR2 YNFKEQ. CDR3 region: CASSQDLAGDTQYF. The CDR3 DNA reads as TGTGCCAGCAGCCAAGATCTAGCCGGGGATACGCAGTATTTT.

The genes are TRBV7-6 and TRBJ2-1; 8 nucleotides agree with TRBD2. This CDR3 is 16 amino acids long. The J segment lost 1 base and the V segment lost 3 bases, leaving 5 bases of the junction unmatched. The V gene's germline CDR1 is SGHVS and CDR2 FNYEAQ. CDR3 nucleotide sequence: TGTGCCAGCAGCTTTGGGGTAGCGGGGTCCTACAATGAGCAGTTCTTC. This codes for CASSFGVAGSYNEQFF.

This chain links TRBV6-5 with TRBJ1-1; D not certain. Per germline, CDR1 MNHEY and CDR2 SVGAGI. Trimming left V 2 bases short and J 6 bases short, with 10 bases between. CDR3 length: 13 residues. CDR3 protein: CASSYVSGAEAFF. The CDR3 DNA reads TGTGCCAGCAGTTACGTCTCCGGGGCTGAAGCTTTCTTT.

This clonotype was counted ten times or more. CDR3 protein: CASRNPRGEQYF. The CDR3 nucleotides read TGTGCCAGCAGAAACCCGAGGGGCGAGCAGTACTTC. This chain links TRBV11-2 with TRBJ2-7; the D call may be TRBD1 or TRBD2 (5 bases each). Germline V CDR1 and CDR2: SGHAT, FQNNGV. The V end was cut by 6 bases, the J end by 6 bases, with 12 bases between. The CDR3 totals 12 residues.

This clonotype was observed at least ten times. The rearrangement links TRBV2 to TRBJ2-2; D is possibly TRBD1 (6 bases). CDR1 SNHLY and CDR2 FYNNEI come from the germline V gene. The CDR3 is 13 amino acids. Trimming pared 6 bases from V and 5 bases from J, leaving 10 bases between. The DNA of the CDR3 is TGTGCCAGCAGCCGAACAGGGACCGGGGAGCTGTTTTTT. Its translation is CASSRTGTGELFF.

There are many counts of this clonotype. The chain links TRBV7-2 to TRBJ2-3; D ambiguous. This CDR3 has 13 residues. V lost 0 bases, J lost 2 bases, and 3 bases lay in between. Germline V gene lookup returns CDR1 SGHTA and CDR2 FQGNSA. In DNA form, the CDR3 reads TGTGCCAGCAGCTTAGCAATCACAGATACGCAGTATTTT. As protein: CASSLAITDTQYF. The whole variable domain, remainder taken from reference TRBV7-2 and TRBJ2-3, is GAGVSQSPSNKVTEKGKDVELRCDPISGHTALYWYRQSLGQGLEFLIYFQGNSAPDKSGLPSDRFSAERTGGSVSTLTIQRTQQEDSAVYLCASSLAITDTQYFGPGTRLTVL.

This clonotype was seen more than once but under ten times. V and J are TRBV5-4 and TRBJ1-2; D unclear. This CDR3 comprises 15 residues. Germline V lookup: CDR1 SGHNT, CDR2 YYREEE (reference sequence). V gave up 3 bases and J gave up 2 bases, with 14 bases separating them. The CDR3 sequence: CASSSLATLNYGYTF. DNA of the CDR3: TGTGCCAGCAGCTCCTTGGCCACGCTGAACTATGGCTACACCTTC.

This clonotype was detected ten times or more. The chain couples TRBV15 to TRBJ1-6; no firm D call. The CDR3 runs to 12 residues. CDR1 is LNHNV, CDR2 YYDKDF, per germline (reference sequence). V was shortened by 7 bases and J by 7 bases, with 8 bases between the two germline ends. The CDR3 region is CATNDGNSPLHF. The CDR3 bases are TGTGCCACCAATGACGGAAATTCACCCCTCCACTTT.

This clonotype was observed many times. V gene TRBV2 combines with J gene TRBJ1-2; perhaps TRBD1 as D (5 bases). The CDR3 length is 13 residues. The germline gives CDR1 SNHLY, CDR2 FYNNEI. The V gene lost 7 bases and the J gene lost 4 bases, with 13 bases spanning the gap. The CDR3 protein is CASKGWESYGYTF. DNA of the CDR3: TGTGCCAGCAAGGGGTGGGAGTCCTATGGCTACACCTTC.

This clonotype has a count of ten or more. This chain links TRBV25-1 with TRBJ1-6; the D is unclear. V was shortened by 7 bases and J by 0 bases, with 10 bases between the two germline ends. The CDR3 spans 15 residues. CDR1 is MGHDK and CDR2 is SYGVNS in the germline V gene. CDR3 sequence reads: CASTPGSSYNSPLHF. The CDR3 bases are TGTGCCAGCACCCCCGGGAGCTCCTATAATTCACCCCTCCACTTT.

This clonotype has a count of ten or more. This sequence joins TRBV20-1 and TRBJ2-5; D remains ambiguous. V shed 5 bases and J shed 4 bases, with 8 bases lying between them. CDR1 and CDR2 from the germline V gene are DFQATT and SNEGSKA (reference sequence). CDR3 length: 11 amino acids. The CDR3 nucleotides are TGCAGTGCTTTTAGTGGAGAGACCCAGTACTTC. It specifies CSAFSGETQYF.

The chain is built from TRBV5-1 and TRBJ1-5; 7 nucleotides align to TRBD1. The CDR3 extends over 15 amino acids. V lost 0 bases to trimming and J lost 4 bases; unmatched junction nucleotides: 4. Germline V gives CDR1 SGHRS, CDR2 YFSETQ. The CDR3 bases are TGCGCCAGCAGCTTGGCGGACAGGAATAATCAGCCCCAGCATTTT. It yields the protein CASSLADRNNQPQHF.

This clonotype was counted a few times. The chain joins TRBV7-8 to TRBJ2-1; a possible D gene is TRBD1 (5 bases). This CDR3 spans 15 amino acids. Germline-derived CDR1 and CDR2 are SGHVS and FQNEAQ. The V end was cut by 2 bases, the J end by 7 bases, with 15 bases between. The CDR3 region has the DNA TGTGCCAGCAGCTTACCGACCAGCAAGGGGAATGAGCAGTTCTTC. Translation gives CASSLPTSKGNEQFF.

This clonotype was found many times. The genes are TRBV27 and TRBJ2-1; the D gene is possibly TRBD1 (6 bases). The CDR3 consists of 14 residues. From germline, CDR1 is MNHEY and CDR2 SMNVEV (reference sequence). The ends were cut back, 5 bases at V and 8 bases at J, with 16 bases in the middle. The CDR3 DNA sequence: TGTGCCAGCAGTGCCATAGGACAGTGGGATGAGCAGTTCTTC. Protein: CASSAIGQWDEQFF.

The chain couples TRBV6-2 or TRBV6-3 to TRBJ2-3, with 11 bases that match TRBD2. The germline CDR1 and CDR2 sequences are MNHEY and SVGEGT. The J segment lost 6 bases and the V segment lost 2 bases, leaving 7 bases of the junction unmatched. CDR3 length: 16 amino acids. The CDR3 coding sequence is TGTGCCAGCAGTTACCCCCCACTAGCGGGAGCGGATACGCAGTATTTT. Translating gives CASSYPPLAGADTQYF.

This clonotype was recorded a few times. The chain couples TRBV28 to TRBJ2-7; 7 bases align to TRBD2. CDR1 MDHEN and CDR2 SYDVKM come from the germline V gene. The CDR3 contains 17 residues. With V trimmed by 2 bases and J by 2 bases, 12 bases remained unmatched. The CDR3 loop is CASSLTLPGLQTYEQYF. CDR3 in DNA: TGTGCCAGCAGTTTAACTCTCCCGGGACTACAGACCTACGAGCAGTACTTC.

This clonotype was detected only a few times. This chain links TRBV6-2 or TRBV6-3 with TRBJ1-1; D is ambiguous. The V gene's germline CDR1 is MNHEY and CDR2 SVGEGT. V was shortened by 0 bases and J by 3 bases, with 17 bases between the two germline ends. This CDR3 contains 17 residues. This CDR3 reads CASSYSLAGITDTEAFF. The CDR3 DNA reads as TGTGCCAGCAGTTACTCGCTCGCGGGAATCACAGACACTGAAGCTTTCTTT.

The V and J genes are TRBV20-1 and TRBJ2-1; D is unresolved. Germline V gene lookup returns CDR1 DFQATT and CDR2 SNEGSKA (reference sequence). The CDR3 extends over 14 amino acids. V lost 2 bases and J 9 bases, leaving 17 bases between the germline ends. For the CDR3, the DNA is TGCAGTGCTAGACTAGGGTCATTTTCTGGTGAGCAGTTCTTC. Translating it yields CSARLGSFSGEQFF.

The table lists this clonotype with many counts. This chain links TRBV9 with TRBJ2-3, with D possibly matching TRBD1 (5 bases). Germline V gene data show CDR1 as SGDLS and CDR2 as YYNGEE. The CDR3 is 15 residues long. Between the trimmed V and J ends, which lost 0 bases and 4 bases, there was a span of 12 bases. The CDR3 nucleotides are TGTGCCAGCAGCGTAGAGGGCAGGGTTTCAGATACGCAGTATTTT. Its protein product is CASSVEGRVSDTQYF.

This clonotype was recorded many times. The gene calls are TRBV3-1 and TRBJ2-1; D is unclear. V was shortened by 6 bases and J by 10 bases, with 19 bases between the two germline ends. Per germline, CDR1 LGHDT and CDR2 YNNKEL (reference sequence). The CDR3 contains 14 residues. CDR3 nucleotides: TGTGCCAGCAGTGTTCCGGGCTCCGCCAAAGAGCAGTTCTTC. It encodes CASSVPGSAKEQFF.